Detailed here is one T cell receptor beta chain. Its antigen is currently unknown. V was pared by 0 bases and J by 0 bases, with 5 bases between. Germline assignment: CDR1 KGHSH and CDR2 LQKENI. CDR3 length equals 15 residues. This specimen comes from a study of cytomegalovirus exposure and HLA in healthy donors. Study-level findings and limits: The classifier reportedly diagnosed cytomegalovirus status with high specificity and sensitivity.

Here immunoSEQ multiplex PCR was the method, and the copy in TCRdb shows in-frame clones only, minus some. The sample lists 250,000 to 300,000 clones; approximately 86% were seen once. V usage is TRBV18 and J usage is TRBJ1-4; D not certain. This clonotype was obtained from a young woman in good health and CMV-seronegative. The sequencing input was PBMCs. DNA for the CDR3: TGTGCCAGCTCACCACCAACAGCAACTAATGAAAAACTGTTTTTT. This sequence encodes CASSPPTATNEKLFF. Based on the CDR3 plus reference TRBV18 and TRBJ1-4, the full variable domain is NAGVMQNPRHLVRRRGQEARLRCSPMKGHSHVYWYRQLPEEGLKFMVYLQKENIIDESGMPKERFSAEFPKEGPSILRIQQVVRGDSAAYFCASSPPTATNEKLFFGSGTQLSVL.